Below, 16 T cell receptor beta chains from the same sample are listed, as sequenced in a study of monozygotic twins with inflammatory bowel disease. TCRdb processed the 5' RACE reads again and assigns one entry to each CDR3 protein, with no DNA. The table lists 330,000 or so distinct CDR3 sequences. What was sequenced was blood. The source is a human donor with ulcerative colitis or Crohn's disease, or a healthy co-twin of an affected twin (not recorded which).

The rearrangement links TRBV5-4 to TRBJ2-1; TCRdb proposes TRBD2, but this gene call is untestable without DNA. The CDR3 length is 16 residues. From germline, CDR1 is SGHNT and CDR2 YYREEE (reference sequence). CDR3 in amino acids: CASSSNRLTSTGEQFF.

The CDR3 reads CASSNLRGEYNEQFF. The gene calls are TRBV11-2 and TRBJ2-1; TCRdb's D gene call, TRBD1, goes unchecked for lack of DNA. The length of the CDR3 is 15 residues. CDR1 and CDR2 from the germline V gene are SGHAT and FQNNGV. Complete variable domain (other parts from reference TRBV11-2 and TRBJ2-1): EAGVAQSPRYKIIEKRQSVAFWCNPISGHATLYWYQQILGQGPKLLIQFQNNGVVDDSQLPKDRFSAERLKGVDSTLKIQPAKLEDSAVYLCASSNLRGEYNEQFFGPGTRLTVL.

The chain joins TRBV7-9 to TRBJ2-3; TCRdb selects TRBD1, and the lack of DNA leaves this call unchecked. The CDR3 runs to 15 residues. Germline V gene lookup returns CDR1 SEHNR and CDR2 FQNEAQ (reference sequence). The CDR3 sequence is CASSPSLGHTDTQYF.

The rearrangement uses TRBV18 and TRBJ2-1; TCRdb's assignment of TRBD2 cannot be checked, as there is no DNA. The CDR3 is 17 amino acids. CDR1 KGHSH and CDR2 LQKENI come from the germline V gene. The CDR3 here is CASSPPGTSGNRGEQFF. Filled out from reference TRBV18 and TRBJ2-1, the complete variable domain reads NAGVMQNPRHLVRRRGQEARLRCSPMKGHSHVYWYRQLPEEGLKFMVYLQKENIIDESGMPKERFSAEFPKEGPSILRIQQVVRGDSAAYFCASSPPGTSGNRGEQFFGPGTRLTVL.

The J gene is TRBJ2-3, the V gene TRBV5-1. Germline lookup yields CDR1 SGHRS and CDR2 YFSETQ. The CDR3 covers 13 residues. The CDR3 spells CASSLSVGDTQYF.

This chain joins TRBV5-1 and TRBJ2-1; there is no DNA to check the TCRdb D call of TRBD2. This CDR3 region has 15 residues. Germline V gives CDR1 SGHRS, CDR2 YFSETQ. The CDR3 is CASSLDGGRSNEQFF.

The chain joins TRBV12-3 or TRBV12-4 to TRBJ1-3; TCRdb proposes TRBD1, but this gene call is untestable without DNA. The CDR3 runs to 14 residues. The CDR3 is CASSQRGGRNTIYF.

This chain uses TRBV9 with TRBJ1-5. The CDR3 runs to 15 residues. Germline CDR1 is SGDLS and CDR2 is YYNGEE. The CDR3 here is CASSVGVQYNQPQHF.

CDR3 protein: CASTPGMSGRASYEQYF. This chain joins TRBV5-1 and TRBJ2-7; TCRdb's D call, TRBD2, is unchecked because there is no DNA. The germline gives CDR1 SGHRS, CDR2 YFSETQ. CDR3 length equals 17 residues.

The gene calls are TRBV5-1 and TRBJ2-7. This CDR3 region has 15 residues. Germline lookup yields CDR1 SGHRS and CDR2 YFSETQ. CDR3 sequence reads: CASSLTTLSSYEQYF.

J is TRBJ1-1 and V is TRBV7-2. The CDR3 contains 15 residues. Germline V gives CDR1 SGHTA, CDR2 FQGNSA. CDR3 protein: CASSLLFGSLTEAFF. Variable domain in full (rest from reference TRBV7-2 and TRBJ1-1): GAGVSQSPSNKVTEKGKDVELRCDPISGHTALYWYRQSLGQGLEFLIYFQGNSAPDKSGLPSDRFSAERTGGSVSTLTIQRTQQEDSAVYLCASSLLFGSLTEAFFGQGTRLTVV.

The J gene is TRBJ1-1, the V gene TRBV5-5; TCRdb names TRBD1, which stays unverified in the absence of DNA. The CDR3 length is 13 residues. The germline CDR1 and CDR2 sequences are SGHKS and YYEKEE (reference sequence). Here the CDR3 reads CASSLQGNTEAFF.

This chain connects TRBV20-1 to TRBJ1-2; TCRdb selects TRBD1, and the lack of DNA leaves this call unchecked. In germline, CDR1 is DFQATT, CDR2 SNEGSKA (reference sequence). The CDR3 has 13 residues. CDR3 residues: CSALLQGVDGYTF.

The rearrangement uses TRBV10-3 and TRBJ1-2. Looked up from germline, CDR1 is ENHRY and CDR2 is SYGVKD. CDR3 size: 13 residues. CDR3 region: CAISESYQRGYTF.

This chain links TRBV5-1 with TRBJ1-6; TCRdb's D call of TRBD1 is untestable without DNA. Germline assignment: CDR1 SGHRS and CDR2 YFSETQ. The CDR3 has 16 residues. The CDR3 here is CASSFTPGRDNSPLHF.

This chain links TRBV19 with TRBJ1-2; TCRdb's assignment of TRBD1 cannot be checked, as there is no DNA. Per the germline V gene, CDR1 is LNHDA and CDR2 is SQIVND (reference sequence). The CDR3 is made up of 17 amino acids. CDR3 amino acids: CASTSQGKAGTNYGYTF.